The 28 T cell receptor beta chains below were found in one sample sequenced in a study of shared clonotypes between healthy human individuals. Clones were read by immunoSEQ multiplex PCR, and TCRdb kept only the in-frame ones, dropping some. The sample has about 2.3 million clones, 90% to 95% seen once; the top ten hold 0.39%. Sequencing input: naive CD4+ T cells from PBMCs. Subset in this sample: CD45RA+ positively selected. Receptors were obtained from a man aged 18 to 35 in good health. Some clones in this sample may be carry-over from other donors' samples.

The chain carries TRBV9 and TRBJ2-3; D is unresolved. V lost 8 bases and J lost 1, with 8 bases in between. Per the germline V gene, CDR1 is SGDLS and CDR2 is YYNGEE. This CDR3 region has 12 residues. The DNA for the CDR3 is TGTGCCAGTGGGTGGGGCACAGATACGCAGTATTTT. Translated, it gives CASGWGTDTQYF. Supplemented by reference TRBV9 and TRBJ2-3, the full variable domain reads DSGVTQTPKHLITATGQRVTLRCSPRSGDLSVYWYQQSLDQGLQFLIQYYNGEERAKGNILERFSAQQFPDLHSELNLSSLELGDSALYFCASGWGTDTQYFGPGTRLTVL.

V usage is TRBV9 and J usage is TRBJ2-1; D is undetermined. This CDR3 comprises 15 residues. In germline, CDR1 is SGDLS, CDR2 YYNGEE. Trimming took off 5 bases at V and 0 bases at J, with 12 bases between the two ends. The CDR3 here is CASRPHGSSYNEQFF. The CDR3 nucleotides read TGTGCCAGCAGACCCCACGGTAGCTCCTACAATGAGCAGTTCTTC.

V gene TRBV7-3 combines with J gene TRBJ2-1; TRBD2 might be the D (5 bases). Germline CDR1 reads SGHTA; CDR2 reads FQGTGA. The CDR3 runs 13 residues. Trimming left V 3 bases short and J 7 bases short, with 10 bases between. Here the CDR3 reads CASSLAGTNEQFF. DNA for the CDR3: TGTGCCAGCAGCTTGGCGGGTACTAATGAGCAGTTCTTC. Combining the CDR3 with reference TRBV7-3 and TRBJ2-1 gives the whole variable domain GAGVSQTPSNKVTEKGKYVELRCDPISGHTALYWYRQSLGQGPEFLIYFQGTGAADDSGLPNDRFFAVRPEGSVSTLKIQRTERGDSAVYLCASSLAGTNEQFFGPGTRLTVL.

The rearrangement links TRBV29-1 to TRBJ2-7; possibly TRBD2 for D (6 bases). The CDR3 is 13 residues long. Trimming removed 4 bases at V and 2 bases at J, with 12 bases between. CDR1 is SQVTM, CDR2 ANQGSEA, per germline. The CDR3 spells CSVVNSGTYEQYF. CDR3 bases: TGCAGCGTTGTAAATAGCGGCACCTACGAGCAGTACTTC.

V is TRBV19 and J is TRBJ2-1, with 10 bases identical to TRBD1. J lost 7 bases, V lost 5 bases, and 20 bases had no gene match. Germline CDR1 LNHDA, CDR2 SQIVND (reference sequence). This CDR3 has 19 residues. The CDR3 DNA reads TGTGCCAGTAGTTCTCACCCTGGTCTGGGACAGGGGCGAGGGAATGAGCAGTTCTTC. It translates to CASSSHPGLGQGRGNEQFF.

This chain joins TRBV30 and TRBJ1-2; possibly TRBD1 for D (5 bases). This CDR3 region has 13 residues. V was pared by 4 bases and J by 6 bases, with 15 bases between. The germline gives CDR1 GTSNPN, CDR2 SVGIG (reference sequence). The CDR3 protein is CAWTGQEPDGYTF. The CDR3 bases are TGTGCCTGGACAGGGCAGGAGCCTGATGGCTACACCTTC.

The chain employs TRBV7-9 and TRBJ1-1, with D hard to call. Germline CDR1 and CDR2: SEHNR and FQNEAQ (reference sequence). Trimming removed 3 bases from V and 1 base from J, with 9 bases in between. This CDR3 contains 14 residues. CDR3 sequence (DNA): TGTGCCAGCAGCTTTGTTCCAAGGAACACTGAAGCTTTCTTT. It yields the protein CASSFVPRNTEAFF. The full variable domain, rest sourced from reference TRBV7-9 and TRBJ1-1, is DTGVSQNPRHKITKRGQNVTFRCDPISEHNRLYWYRQTLGQGPEFLTYFQNEAQLEKSRLLSDRFSAERPKGSFSTLEIQRTEQGDSAMYLCASSFVPRNTEAFFGQGTRLTVV.

This chain uses TRBV21-1 with TRBJ2-3; the DNA was not compared with TRBD2, the D call given in the table. TRBV21-1 is listed as a pseudogene. CDR3 length equals 18 residues. This chain's CDR3 is CASSNRSSGRDTTDTQYF. The CDR3 DNA sequence: TGTGCCAGCAGCAACAGGTCTAGCGGGAGGGATACCACAGATACGCAGTATTTT.

The rearrangement uses TRBV6-5 and TRBJ2-3, with D perhaps matching TRBD2 (5 bases). Germline CDR1 and CDR2: MNHEY and SVGAGI. The CDR3 runs 13 residues. V gave up 2 bases and J gave up 8 bases, with 11 bases separating them. In nucleotides, the CDR3 is TGTGCCAGCAGTTACAGCGGCAGAGGTACGCAGTATTTT. Residues: CASSYSGRGTQYF.

The chain carries TRBV11-3 and TRBJ2-1; TRBD2 is a possible D gene (6 bases). Trimming shortened V by 0 bases and J by 5 bases, and 17 bases separated the two germline ends. The germline CDR1 and CDR2 sequences are SGHNT and YENEEA. The CDR3 totals 17 residues. CDR3 amino acids: CASSLDSHAGPHNEQFF. The CDR3 DNA sequence: TGTGCCAGCAGCTTAGATTCTCACGCGGGACCTCACAATGAGCAGTTCTTC.

The chain has TRBV7-3 and TRBJ2-3; 13 bases map to TRBD2. This CDR3 is 16 amino acids long. Germline values: CDR1 SGHTA, CDR2 FQGTGA. V trimming: 5 bases; J trimming: 2 bases; junction bases outside the gene matches: 4. This CDR3 is CASSPGLAGDTDTQYF. CDR3 DNA sequence: TGTGCCAGCAGCCCAGGACTAGCGGGAGACACAGATACGCAGTATTTT.

The genes are TRBV15 and TRBJ1-5, with D possibly TRBD1 on 5 matching bases. The CDR3 length is 15 residues. V was shortened by 8 bases and J by 2 bases, with 16 bases between the two germline ends. The V gene's germline CDR1 is LNHNV and CDR2 YYDKDF (reference sequence). As DNA, the CDR3 is TGTGCCACCTACACTGGGGGAAGAGGCAATCAGCCCCAGCATTTT. Protein product: CATYTGGRGNQPQHF.

Here the CDR3 reads CASSPVAGGAVGNEQFF. The CDR3 region has the DNA TGTGCCAGCTCACCTGTTGCGGGAGGGGCGGTTGGTAATGAGCAGTTCTTC. The genes are TRBV18 and TRBJ2-1; 9 bases match TRBD2. This CDR3 comprises 17 residues. Germline V CDR1 and CDR2: KGHSH, LQKENI. V lost 3 bases to trimming and J lost 7 bases; unmatched junction nucleotides: 13.

The chain's CDR3 is CASSEPGTTEAFF. CDR3 DNA: TGCGCCAGCAGTGAACCGGGTACCACTGAAGCTTTCTTT. This sequence joins TRBV10-1 and TRBJ1-1; D ambiguous. V was trimmed by 3 bases and J by 4 bases, leaving 9 bases between them. Germline V gene lookup returns CDR1 WNHNN and CDR2 SYGVQD (reference sequence). The CDR3 extends over 13 amino acids.

V gene TRBV19 combines with J gene TRBJ2-5, with D maybe TRBD2 (6 bases). CDR1 is LNHDA and CDR2 is SQIVND in the germline V gene (reference sequence). V shed 2 bases and J shed 2 bases, with 9 bases lying between them. The CDR3 runs 14 residues. CDR3 region: CASSISGTQETQYF. The DNA of the CDR3 is TGTGCCAGTAGTATATCGGGGACTCAAGAGACCCAGTACTTC.

V is TRBV18 and J is TRBJ2-7; 11 nucleotides agree with TRBD2. J gave up 6 bases and V 6 bases, and 7 bases lay outside the gene matches. CDR3 length equals 14 residues. Germline V gives CDR1 KGHSH, CDR2 LQKENI. DNA for the CDR3: TGTGCCAGCTCCCCCAGACTAGCGGGAAGCGAGCAGTACTTC. Its protein is CASSPRLAGSEQYF. Variable domain in full (rest from reference TRBV18 and TRBJ2-7): NAGVMQNPRHLVRRRGQEARLRCSPMKGHSHVYWYRQLPEEGLKFMVYLQKENIIDESGMPKERFSAEFPKEGPSILRIQQVVRGDSAAYFCASSPRLAGSEQYFGPGTRLTVT.

The genes are TRBV4-1 and TRBJ2-7; D is perhaps TRBD1 or TRBD2 (5 bases each). CDR3 length equals 17 residues. V was pared by 0 bases and J by 2 bases, with 17 bases between. The germline V gene encodes CDR1 MGHRA and CDR2 YSYEKL. CDR3 sequence: CASSQDVPGRLTYEQYF. The CDR3 DNA is TGCGCCAGCAGCCAAGATGTTCCGGGACGCCTAACCTACGAGCAGTACTTC.

The chain is built from TRBV7-2 and TRBJ1-1; 8 bases fit TRBD1. CDR3 length: 14 residues. Germline trimming cut 3 bases from V and 7 bases from J; bases unmatched to any gene: 7. Germline V gene data show CDR1 as SGHTA and CDR2 as FQGNSA. Here the CDR3 DNA reads TGTGCCAGCAGCTTCGCGGGGACAGGTGATGAAGCTTTCTTT. Its protein is CASSFAGTGDEAFF.

CDR3 sequence (DNA): TGTGCCAGCAGCACTTGGACAGGGGGCGCTTTCGGGGAGCTGTTTTTT. Amino acid sequence: CASSTWTGGAFGELFF. The V gene is TRBV7-9, the J gene TRBJ2-2; the match to TRBD1 covers 11 bases. Trimming removed 5 bases from V and 7 bases from J; junction bases left unmatched: 9. The CDR3 extends over 16 amino acids. The V gene's germline CDR1 is SEHNR and CDR2 FQNEAQ (reference sequence).

This chain joins TRBV7-2 and TRBJ2-2; a possible D gene is TRBD2 (6 bases). From germline, CDR1 is SGHTA and CDR2 FQGNSA. V was pared by 5 bases and J by 5 bases, with 15 bases between. The length of the CDR3 is 15 residues. The CDR3 region has the DNA TGTGCCAGCAGCAGTAGGAGGGCCGGTACCGGGGAGCTGTTTTTT. It translates to CASSSRRAGTGELFF.

The V and J genes are TRBV14 and TRBJ2-7; 10 bases are shared with TRBD1. The CDR3 covers 16 residues. J gave up 2 bases and V 2 bases, and 6 bases lay outside the gene matches. The germline V gene has CDR1 SGHDN and CDR2 FVKESK. CDR3 loop: CASSQSFGQGAYEQYF. CDR3 nucleotide sequence: TGTGCCAGCAGCCAATCGTTCGGACAGGGGGCCTACGAGCAGTACTTC. The entire variable domain, with the rest obtained from reference TRBV14 and TRBJ2-7, is as follows: EAGVTQFPSHSVIEKGQTVTLRCDPISGHDNLYWYRRVMGKEIKFLLHFVKESKQDESGMPNNRFLAERTGGTYSTLKVQPAELEDSGVYFCASSQSFGQGAYEQYFGPGTRLTVT.

The chain couples TRBV4-2 to TRBJ2-1; D ambiguous. The CDR3 length is 15 residues. Trimming removed 4 bases from V and 5 bases from J, with 15 bases in between. The germline V gene encodes CDR1 LGHNA and CDR2 YNFKEQ. The CDR3 protein is CASSRRRVYDNEQFF. The CDR3, as DNA: TGTGCCAGCAGCCGACGAAGGGTTTACGACAATGAGCAGTTCTTC.

CDR3 in amino acids: CASSRWATYNEQFF. The CDR3 coding sequence is TGTGCCAGCAGCCGGTGGGCCACCTACAATGAGCAGTTCTTC. The chain couples TRBV2 to TRBJ2-1; no clear D gene. The CDR3 runs to 14 residues. Germline CDR1 reads SNHLY; CDR2 reads FYNNEI. The germline V and J ends were trimmed by 6 bases and 2 bases, with 11 bases remaining between them.

V is TRBV6-1 and J is TRBJ2-1; no firm D call. Germline V gene sequence: CDR1 MNHNS, CDR2 SASEGT. V was pared by 9 bases and J by 7 bases, with 10 bases between. This CDR3 spans 11 amino acids. The CDR3 DNA reads as TGTGCCAGTACGATCGTGAATGAGCAGTTCTTC. It translates to CASTIVNEQFF.

This clone came up once. The chain has TRBV19 and TRBJ2-5; tentatively, D is TRBD2 (7 bases). V lost 4 bases to trimming and J lost 5 bases, with 17 bases between them. The CDR3 runs to 15 residues. CDR1 is LNHDA and CDR2 is SQIVND in the germline V gene (reference sequence). DNA of the CDR3: TGTGCCAGTAGTACCCTGGGGGGGGCTAGCGAGACCCAGTACTTC. Its translation: CASSTLGGASETQYF.

The rearrangement joins TRBV27 to TRBJ1-2, with D perhaps TRBD1 (5 bases). V gave up 5 bases and J gave up 8 bases, with 15 bases separating them. CDR1 is MNHEY, CDR2 SMNVEV, per germline (reference sequence). This CDR3 has 13 residues. Written as DNA, the CDR3 is TGTGCCAGCAGTGACCACGGGGGACGGGGCTACACCTTC. Translation: CASSDHGGRGYTF.

The genes are TRBV6-5 and TRBJ2-7; 7 nucleotides line up with TRBD1. Germline CDR1 reads MNHEY; CDR2 reads SVGAGI. The CDR3 covers 15 residues. Trimming at V came to 5 bases and at J to 4 bases, leaving 11 bases not matched to a gene. The CDR3 nucleotides read TGTGCCAGCAGTGCGACGACAGGGAAGAGTTACGAGCAGTACTTC. It translates to CASSATTGKSYEQYF.

V and J are TRBV5-1 and TRBJ2-1, with 11 positions matching TRBD2. V lost 6 bases, J lost 3 bases, and 5 bases stayed unmatched. The CDR3 contains 15 residues. CDR1 SGHRS and CDR2 YFSETQ come from the germline V gene. The CDR3 bases are TGCGCCAGCACTATAGCGGGAGGGGACTACAATGAGCAGTTCTTC. It translates to CASTIAGGDYNEQFF.